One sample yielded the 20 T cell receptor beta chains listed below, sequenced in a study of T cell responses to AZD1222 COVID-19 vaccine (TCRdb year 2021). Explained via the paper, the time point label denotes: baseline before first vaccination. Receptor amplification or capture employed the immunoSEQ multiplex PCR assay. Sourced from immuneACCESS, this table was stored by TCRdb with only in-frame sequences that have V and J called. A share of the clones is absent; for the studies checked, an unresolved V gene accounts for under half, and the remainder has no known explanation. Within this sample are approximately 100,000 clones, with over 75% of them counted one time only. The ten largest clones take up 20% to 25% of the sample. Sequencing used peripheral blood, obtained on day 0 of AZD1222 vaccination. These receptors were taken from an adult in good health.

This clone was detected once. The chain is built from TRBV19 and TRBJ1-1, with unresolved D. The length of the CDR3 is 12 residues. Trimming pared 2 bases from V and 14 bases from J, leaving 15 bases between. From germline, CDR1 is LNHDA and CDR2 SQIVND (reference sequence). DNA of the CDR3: TGTGCCAGTAGTATATTGTTTGAAGGGTTGTTCTTT. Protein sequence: CASSILFEGLFF.

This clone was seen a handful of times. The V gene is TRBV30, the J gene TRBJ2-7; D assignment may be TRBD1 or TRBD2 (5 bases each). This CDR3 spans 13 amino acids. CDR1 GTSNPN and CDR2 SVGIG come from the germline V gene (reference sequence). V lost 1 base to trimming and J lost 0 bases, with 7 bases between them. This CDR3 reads CAWSAGTSYEQYF. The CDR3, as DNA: TGTGCCTGGAGTGCCGGGACCTCCTACGAGCAGTACTTC.

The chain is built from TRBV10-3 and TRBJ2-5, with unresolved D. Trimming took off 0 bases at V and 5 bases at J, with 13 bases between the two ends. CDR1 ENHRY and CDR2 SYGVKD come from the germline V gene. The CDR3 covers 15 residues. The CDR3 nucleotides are TGTGCCATCAGTGAGTCGAATATCGGGTTTGAGACCCAGTACTTC. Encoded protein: CAISESNIGFETQYF.

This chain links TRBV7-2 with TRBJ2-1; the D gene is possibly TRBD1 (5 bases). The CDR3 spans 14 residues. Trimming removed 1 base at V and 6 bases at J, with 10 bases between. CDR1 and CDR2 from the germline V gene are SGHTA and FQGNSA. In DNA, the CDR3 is TGTGCCAGCAGCTTAGTTTGGCAGGGCAATGAGCAGTTCTTC. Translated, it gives CASSLVWQGNEQFF.

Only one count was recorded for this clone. The CDR3 protein is CASSQPPTGAGPEAFF. In DNA form, the CDR3 reads TGCGCCAGCAGCCAACCACCGACAGGGGCCGGGCCTGAAGCTTTCTTT. This chain connects TRBV4-3 to TRBJ1-1; 8 positions match TRBD1. The V gene end was trimmed by 2 bases and the J gene end by 6 bases; junction bases not matched to a gene: 11. CDR1 and CDR2 from the germline V gene are LGHNA and YSLEER. The CDR3 totals 16 residues.

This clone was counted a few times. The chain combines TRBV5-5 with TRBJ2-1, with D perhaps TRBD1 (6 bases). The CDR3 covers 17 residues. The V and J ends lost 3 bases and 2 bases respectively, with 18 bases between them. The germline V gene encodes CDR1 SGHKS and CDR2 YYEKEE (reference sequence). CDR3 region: CASSWLNGTHTYNEQFF. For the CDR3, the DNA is TGTGCCAGCAGCTGGCTGAATGGGACACACACCTACAATGAGCAGTTCTTC.

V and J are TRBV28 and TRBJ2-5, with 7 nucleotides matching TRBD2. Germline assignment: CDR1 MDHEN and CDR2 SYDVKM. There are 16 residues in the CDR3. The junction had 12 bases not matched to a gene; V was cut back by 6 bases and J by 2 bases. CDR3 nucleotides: TGTGCCAGCAGCATTGGGCTAGCGGCAGCGCAAGAGACCCAGTACTTC. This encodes CASSIGLAAAQETQYF.

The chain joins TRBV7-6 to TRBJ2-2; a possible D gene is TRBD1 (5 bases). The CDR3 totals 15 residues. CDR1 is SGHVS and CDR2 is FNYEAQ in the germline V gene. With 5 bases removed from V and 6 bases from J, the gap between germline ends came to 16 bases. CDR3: CASSHRQLQPGELFF. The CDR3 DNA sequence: TGTGCCAGCAGCCATAGACAGCTACAACCCGGGGAGCTGTTTTTT.

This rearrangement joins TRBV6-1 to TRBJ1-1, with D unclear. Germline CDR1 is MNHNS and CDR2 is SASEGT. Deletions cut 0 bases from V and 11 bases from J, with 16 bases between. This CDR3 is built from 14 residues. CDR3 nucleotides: TGTGCCAGCAGTGAAGCGCTGGCGAGGGCGGGCGCTTTCTTT. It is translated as CASSEALARAGAFF.

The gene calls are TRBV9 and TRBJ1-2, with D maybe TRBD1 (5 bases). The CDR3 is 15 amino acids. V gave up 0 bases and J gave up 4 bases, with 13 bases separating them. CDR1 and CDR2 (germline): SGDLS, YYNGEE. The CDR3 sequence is CASSVGDTQAYGYTF. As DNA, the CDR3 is TGTGCCAGCAGCGTAGGTGATACACAGGCCTATGGCTACACCTTC.

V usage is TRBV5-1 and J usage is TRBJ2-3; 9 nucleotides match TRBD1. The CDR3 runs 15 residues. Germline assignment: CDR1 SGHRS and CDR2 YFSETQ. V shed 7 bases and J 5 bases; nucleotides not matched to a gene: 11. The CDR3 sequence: CASHPGTGSGDTQYF. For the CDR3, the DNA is TGCGCCAGCCATCCCGGGACAGGGAGCGGAGATACGCAGTATTTT.

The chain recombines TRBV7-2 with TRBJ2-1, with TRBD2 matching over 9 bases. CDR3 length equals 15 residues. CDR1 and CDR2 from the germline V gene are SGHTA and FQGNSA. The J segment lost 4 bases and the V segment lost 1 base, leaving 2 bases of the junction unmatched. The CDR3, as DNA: TGTGCCAGCAGCTTAGAGCTAGCGGGATACAATGAGCAGTTCTTC. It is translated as CASSLELAGYNEQFF.

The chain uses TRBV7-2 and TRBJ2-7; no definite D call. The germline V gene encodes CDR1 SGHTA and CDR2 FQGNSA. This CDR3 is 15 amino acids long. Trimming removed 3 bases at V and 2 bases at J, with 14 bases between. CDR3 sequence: CASSLIVGLTYEQYF. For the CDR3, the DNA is TGTGCCAGCAGCTTGATTGTTGGGCTAACCTACGAGCAGTACTTC.

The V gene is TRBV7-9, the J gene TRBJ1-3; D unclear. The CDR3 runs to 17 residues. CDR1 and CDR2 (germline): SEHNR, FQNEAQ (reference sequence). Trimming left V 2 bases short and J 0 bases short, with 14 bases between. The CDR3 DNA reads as TGTGCCAGCAGCTTATCGGGTGGCCAAATCTCTGGAAACACCATATATTTT. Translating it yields CASSLSGGQISGNTIYF.

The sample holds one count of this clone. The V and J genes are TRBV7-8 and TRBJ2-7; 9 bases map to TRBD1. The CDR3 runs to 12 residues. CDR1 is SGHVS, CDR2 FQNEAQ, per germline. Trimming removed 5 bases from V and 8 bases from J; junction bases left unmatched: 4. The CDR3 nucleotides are TGTGCCAGCAGCCCGGGACAGGGTAAGCAGTACTTC. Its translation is CASSPGQGKQYF.

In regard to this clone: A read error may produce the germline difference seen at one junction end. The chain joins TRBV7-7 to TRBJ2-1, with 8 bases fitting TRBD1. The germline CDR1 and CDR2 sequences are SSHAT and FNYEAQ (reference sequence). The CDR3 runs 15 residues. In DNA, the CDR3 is TGTGCTAGCAGCATAAGACAGGGGACCTACAATGAGCAGTTCTTC. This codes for CASSIRQGTYNEQFF. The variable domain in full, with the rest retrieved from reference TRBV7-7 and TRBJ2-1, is GAGVSQSPRYKVTKRGQDVTLRCDPISSHATLYWYQQALGQGPEFLTYFNYEAQPDKSGLPSDRFSAERPEGSISTLTIQRTEQRDSAMYRCASSIRQGTYNEQFFGPGTRLTVL.

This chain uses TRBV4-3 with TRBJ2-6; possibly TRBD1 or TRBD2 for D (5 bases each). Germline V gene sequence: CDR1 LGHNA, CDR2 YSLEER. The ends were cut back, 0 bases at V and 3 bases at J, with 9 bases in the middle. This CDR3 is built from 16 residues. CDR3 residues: CASSQDWGNGANVLTF. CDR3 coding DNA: TGCGCCAGCAGCCAAGATTGGGGGAATGGGGCCAACGTCCTGACTTTC.

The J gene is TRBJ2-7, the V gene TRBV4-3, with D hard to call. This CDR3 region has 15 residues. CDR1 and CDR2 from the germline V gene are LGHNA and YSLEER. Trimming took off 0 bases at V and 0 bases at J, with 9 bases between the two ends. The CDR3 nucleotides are TGCGCCAGCAGCCAAGACAAAGGGCCCTCCTACGAGCAGTACTTC. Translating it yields CASSQDKGPSYEQYF.

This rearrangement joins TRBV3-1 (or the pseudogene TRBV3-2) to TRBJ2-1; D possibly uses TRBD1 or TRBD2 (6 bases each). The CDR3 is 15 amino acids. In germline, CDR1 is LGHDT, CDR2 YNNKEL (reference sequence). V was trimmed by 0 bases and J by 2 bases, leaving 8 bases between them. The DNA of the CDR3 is TGTGCCAGCAGCCAAGAAGGGGGGCCCTACAATGAGCAGTTCTTC. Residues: CASSQEGGPYNEQFF.

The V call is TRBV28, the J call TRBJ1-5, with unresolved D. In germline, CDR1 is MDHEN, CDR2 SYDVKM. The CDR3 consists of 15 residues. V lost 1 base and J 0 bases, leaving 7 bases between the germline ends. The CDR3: CASSLFVLSNQPQHF. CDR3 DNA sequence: TGTGCCAGCAGTTTATTCGTCCTTAGCAATCAGCCCCAGCATTTT.